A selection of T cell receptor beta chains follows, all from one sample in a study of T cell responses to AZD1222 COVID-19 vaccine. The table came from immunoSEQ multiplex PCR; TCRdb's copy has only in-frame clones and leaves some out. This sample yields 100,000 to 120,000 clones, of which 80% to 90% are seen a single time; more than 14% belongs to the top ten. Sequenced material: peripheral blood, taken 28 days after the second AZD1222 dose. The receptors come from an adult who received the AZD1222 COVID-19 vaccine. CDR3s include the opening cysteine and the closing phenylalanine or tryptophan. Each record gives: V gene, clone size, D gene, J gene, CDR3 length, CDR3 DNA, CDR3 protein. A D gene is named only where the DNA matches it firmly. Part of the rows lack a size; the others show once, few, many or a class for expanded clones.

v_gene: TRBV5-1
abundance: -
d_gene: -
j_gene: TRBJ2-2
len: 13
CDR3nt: TGCGCCAGCAGCTTGGTGGGTTTGCGGGAGCTGTTTTTT
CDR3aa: CASSLVGLRELFF

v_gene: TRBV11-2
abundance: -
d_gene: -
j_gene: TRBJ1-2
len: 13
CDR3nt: TGTGCCAGCACCTCGGGTACTAACTATGGCTACACCTTC
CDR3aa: CASTSGTNYGYTF

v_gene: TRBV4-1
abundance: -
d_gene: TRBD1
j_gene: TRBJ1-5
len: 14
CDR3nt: TGCGCCAGCAGCCAAGAGACAGGGGAACAGCCCCAGCATTTT
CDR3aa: CASSQETGEQPQHF

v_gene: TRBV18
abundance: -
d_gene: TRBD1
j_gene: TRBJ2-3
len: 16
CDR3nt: TGTGCCAGCTCGCCTTTTACAGGGGGAAACACAGATACGCAGTATTTT
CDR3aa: CASSPFTGGNTDTQYF

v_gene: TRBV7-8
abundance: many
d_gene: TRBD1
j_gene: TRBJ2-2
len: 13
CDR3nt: TGTGCCAGCAGCTTAGCTTGGGCAGGGGGGCTGTTTTTT
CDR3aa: CASSLAWAGGLFF

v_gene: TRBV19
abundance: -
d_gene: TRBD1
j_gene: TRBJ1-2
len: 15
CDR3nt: TGTGCCAGTAGTGGAATGCAGGGGGCCTACTATGGCTACACCTTC
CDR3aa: CASSGMQGAYYGYTF

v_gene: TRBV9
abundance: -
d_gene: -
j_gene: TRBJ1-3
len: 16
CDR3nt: TGTGCCAGCAGCGTAGCTGGGCGGAGCTCTGGAAACACCATATATTTT
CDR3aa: CASSVAGRSSGNTIYF

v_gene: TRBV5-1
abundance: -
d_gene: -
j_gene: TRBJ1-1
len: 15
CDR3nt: TGCGCCAGCAGCTTTTTCGGGACTGGGAACACTGAAGCTTTCTTT
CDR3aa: CASSFFGTGNTEAFF

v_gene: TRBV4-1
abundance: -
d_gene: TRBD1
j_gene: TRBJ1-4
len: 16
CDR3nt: TGCGCCAGCAGCCACCTGGACGGGACAGGGGGTGAAAAACTGTTTTTT
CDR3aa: CASSHLDGTGGEKLFF

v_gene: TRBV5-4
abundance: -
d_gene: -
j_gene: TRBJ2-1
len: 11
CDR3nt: TGTGCCAGCAGCTTAGCGCTTGAGCAGTTCTTC
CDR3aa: CASSLALEQFF

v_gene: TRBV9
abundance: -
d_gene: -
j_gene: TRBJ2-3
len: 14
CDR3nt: TGTGCCAGCAGCGTAAATCTAGTCACAGATACGCAGTATTTT
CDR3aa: CASSVNLVTDTQYF

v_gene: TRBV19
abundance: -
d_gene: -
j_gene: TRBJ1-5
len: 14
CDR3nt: TGTGCCAGCCAACGAGGGGGTGGCAATCAGCCCCAGCATTTT
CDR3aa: CASQRGGGNQPQHF

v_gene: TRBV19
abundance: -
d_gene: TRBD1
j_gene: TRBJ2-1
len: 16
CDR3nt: TGTGCCAGTAGTTTATCGACAGGGGGCCCCTACAATGAGCAGTTCTTC
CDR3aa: CASSLSTGGPYNEQFF

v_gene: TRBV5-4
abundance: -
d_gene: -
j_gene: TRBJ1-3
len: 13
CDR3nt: TGTGCCAGCAGCGCGGATCTGGGAAACACCATATATTTT
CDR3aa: CASSADLGNTIYF

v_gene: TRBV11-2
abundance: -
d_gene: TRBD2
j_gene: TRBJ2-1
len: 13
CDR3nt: TGTGCCAGCAGGGACGAACTAGCGGGTGAGCAGTTCTTC
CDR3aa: CASRDELAGEQFF

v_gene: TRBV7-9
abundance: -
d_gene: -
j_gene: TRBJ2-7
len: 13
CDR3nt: TGTGCCAGCAGCTTAGGGGACGCATCCAGGCAGTACTTC
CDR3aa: CASSLGDASRQYF

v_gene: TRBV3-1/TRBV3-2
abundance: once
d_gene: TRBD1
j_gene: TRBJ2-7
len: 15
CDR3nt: TGTGCCAGCAGCCAAGGTGCAGGGGGCTACTACGAGCAGTACTTC
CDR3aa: CASSQGAGGYYEQYF

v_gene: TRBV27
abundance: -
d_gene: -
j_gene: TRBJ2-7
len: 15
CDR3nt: TGTGCCAGCAGTTTATCGGGGATCCAAACCTACGAGCAGTACTTC
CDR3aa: CASSLSGIQTYEQYF

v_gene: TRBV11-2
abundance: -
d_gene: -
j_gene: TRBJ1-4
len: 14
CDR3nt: TGTGCCAGCAGCGAGCAGGTTGCCTCTGAAAAACTGTTTTTT
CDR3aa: CASSEQVASEKLFF

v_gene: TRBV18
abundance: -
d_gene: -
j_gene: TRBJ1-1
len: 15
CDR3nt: TGTGCCAGCTCACCTCGAGACGGGAGGAACACTGAAGCTTTCTTT
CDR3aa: CASSPRDGRNTEAFF

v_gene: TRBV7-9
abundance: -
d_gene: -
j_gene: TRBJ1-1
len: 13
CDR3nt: TGTGCCAGCAGCCTTACGGGGGAAACTGAAGCTTTCTTT
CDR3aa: CASSLTGETEAFF

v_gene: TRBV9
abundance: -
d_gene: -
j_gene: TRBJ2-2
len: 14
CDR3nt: TGTGCCAGCAGCGTACTCGGGGGAGAGGGGGAGCTGTTTTTT
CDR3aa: CASSVLGGEGELFF

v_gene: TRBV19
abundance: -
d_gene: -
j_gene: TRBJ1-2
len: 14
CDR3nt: TGTGCCAGTAGTATAGCACGCCAAAACTATGGCTACACCTTC
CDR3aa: CASSIARQNYGYTF

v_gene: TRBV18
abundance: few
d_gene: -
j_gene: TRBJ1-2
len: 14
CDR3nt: TGTGCCAGCTCACCACCGGCCGTGCCGGATGGCTACACCTTC
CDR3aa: CASSPPAVPDGYTF

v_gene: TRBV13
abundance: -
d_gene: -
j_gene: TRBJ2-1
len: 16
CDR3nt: TGTGCCAGCAGCCAGACACAGGGAGTGACCTACAATGAGCAGTTCTTC
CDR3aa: CASSQTQGVTYNEQFF

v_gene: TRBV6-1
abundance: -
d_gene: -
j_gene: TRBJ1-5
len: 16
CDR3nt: TGTGCCAGCAGTGCGGAGGGGCCGATTGGAAATCAGCCCCAGCATTTT
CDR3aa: CASSAEGPIGNQPQHF

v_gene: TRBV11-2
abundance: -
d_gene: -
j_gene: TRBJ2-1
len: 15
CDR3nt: TGTGCCAGCAGCCTAAACGGACCCTCCTACAATGAGCAGTTCTTC
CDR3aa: CASSLNGPSYNEQFF

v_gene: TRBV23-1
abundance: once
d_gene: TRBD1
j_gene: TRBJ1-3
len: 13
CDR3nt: TGCGCCAGCAGGACAGGGGGCGGAAACACCATATATTTT
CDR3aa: CASRTGGGNTIYF

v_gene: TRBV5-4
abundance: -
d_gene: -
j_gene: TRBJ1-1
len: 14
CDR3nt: TGTGCCAGCAGCTCGGGGAGGGGTGACACTGAAGCTTTCTTT
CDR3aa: CASSSGRGDTEAFF

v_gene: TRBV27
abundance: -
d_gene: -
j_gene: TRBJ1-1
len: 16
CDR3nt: TGTGCCAGCAGTTTATCGTTCGGATCGCGGAACACTGAAGCTTTCTTT
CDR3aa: CASSLSFGSRNTEAFF

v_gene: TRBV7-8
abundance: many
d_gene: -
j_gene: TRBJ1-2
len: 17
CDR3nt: TGTGCCAGCAGCTTAATTGGAGGGGGGTACATTAACTATGGCTACACCTTC
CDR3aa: CASSLIGGGYINYGYTF

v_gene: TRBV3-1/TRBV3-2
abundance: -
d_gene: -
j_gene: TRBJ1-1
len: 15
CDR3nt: TGTGCCAGCCAGATGGGGGGATCGTGGAACACTGAAGCTTTCTTT
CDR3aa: CASQMGGSWNTEAFF

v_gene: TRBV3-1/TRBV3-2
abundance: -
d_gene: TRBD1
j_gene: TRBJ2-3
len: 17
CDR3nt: TGTGCCAGCAGCCCTCCGCCCTCGGGACAGGTGACAGATACGCAGTATTTT
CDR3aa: CASSPPPSGQVTDTQYF

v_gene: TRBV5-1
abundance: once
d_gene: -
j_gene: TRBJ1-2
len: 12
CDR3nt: TGCGCCAGCAGCTTTGGGGGAGATGGCTACACCTTC
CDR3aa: CASSFGGDGYTF

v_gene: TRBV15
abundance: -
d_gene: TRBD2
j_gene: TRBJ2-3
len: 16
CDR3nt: TGTGCCACCAGCCGTAGAACTAGCGGCCCCACAGATACGCAGTATTTT
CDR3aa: CATSRRTSGPTDTQYF

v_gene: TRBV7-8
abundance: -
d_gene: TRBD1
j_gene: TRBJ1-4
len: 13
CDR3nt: TGTGCCAGCAGCTTAACAGGGGACCCAACGGTGTTTTTT
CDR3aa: CASSLTGDPTVFF

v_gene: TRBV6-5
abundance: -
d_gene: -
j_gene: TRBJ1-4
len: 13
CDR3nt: TGTGCCCACCGGGGGCGGACTAATGAAAAACTGTTTTTT
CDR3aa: CAHRGRTNEKLFF

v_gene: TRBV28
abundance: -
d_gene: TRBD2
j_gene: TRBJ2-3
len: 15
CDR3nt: TGTGCCAGCAGTTTATCTCTAGCGGGAGTTGGTACGCAGTATTTT
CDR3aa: CASSLSLAGVGTQYF

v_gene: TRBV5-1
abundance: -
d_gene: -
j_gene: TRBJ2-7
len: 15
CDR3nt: TGCGCCAGCAGCGAAACCCGGGGGGCGCGTATCGAGCAGTACTTC
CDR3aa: CASSETRGARIEQYF

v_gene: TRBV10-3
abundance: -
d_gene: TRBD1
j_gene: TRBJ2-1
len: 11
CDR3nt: TGTGCCATCAAGACCGGGACAGCGCAGTTCTTC
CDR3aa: CAIKTGTAQFF

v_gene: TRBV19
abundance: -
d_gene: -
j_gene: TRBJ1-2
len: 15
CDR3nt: TGTGCCAGTAGTATGGGTAGGGTTGGTCCCTATGGCTACACCTTC
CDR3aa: CASSMGRVGPYGYTF

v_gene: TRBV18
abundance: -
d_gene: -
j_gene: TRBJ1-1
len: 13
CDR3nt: TGTGCCAGCCGCAGGGTCCATAACACTGAAGCTTTCTTT
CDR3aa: CASRRVHNTEAFF